The T cell receptor (beta chain) under discussion was sequenced for a study of molecular identifiers for immune sequencing clone quantification. This clonotype was counted at least ten times. MiXCR was run by TCRdb on the PCR reads, yielding one entry per CDR3 protein. This table holds about 510,000 distinct CDR3 sequences, around 23% found once. This CDR3 comprises 14 residues. The V and J ends lost 1 base and 6 bases respectively, with 11 bases between them. The germline gives CDR1 SGHTA, CDR2 FQGNSA. This sequence originates from a human donor in good health. Some libraries in this study had Jurkat cell RNA spiked in. Sequenced: naive CD8+ T cells from blood, with Jurkat cell RNA spiked in. Sample subset: FACS-sorted CD8+CD4-CCR7+CD45RA+ naive T cells. This chain connects TRBV7-2 to TRBJ2-3, with D possibly TRBD2 on 6 matching bases. DNA for the CDR3: TGTGCCAGCAGCTTAGTCGTGGGGGGTGATACGCAGTATTTT. Amino acids: CASSLVVGGDTQYF.